Sequencing of this T cell receptor beta chain was carried out in a study of T cells in Graves' hyperthyroidism and ophthalmopathy. Findings and limits, study-wide: In the blood, most expanded thyroid clonotypes above 0.001 appeared as well.

Ten or more counts support this clonotype. Its antigen is not identified. At least 3 on the Clinical Activity Score was recorded for ophthalmopathy patients, who also had NOSPECS grade at least 4 and duration under 3 months. Diagnoses used clinical symptoms, serum thyroxine and TRAb, thyroid ultrasound and orbital computed tomography. Out of 10 ml of fresh peripheral blood came the PBMCs. Using RNA transcripts as the source, TCR beta CDR3 regions were amplified. The TCR CDR3 was amplified in a first-round RT-PCR using the HTBI primer set. From the multiplex PCR reads, TCRdb called clonotypes with MiXCR, one entry per CDR3 protein. This table has roughly 560,000 distinct CDR3 sequences, about 15% appearing once. This receptor was taken from a woman between 40 and 55 years old with Graves' ophthalmopathy. The sequencing input was blood.

The CDR3 loop reads CASTKSGETNTEAFF. The CDR3 DNA reads TGTGCCAGCACTAAAAGTGGGGAAACGAACACTGAAGCTTTCTTT. V and J are TRBV6-5 and TRBJ1-1; no reliable D call. Trimming removed 7 bases from V and 1 base from J, with 16 bases in between. The CDR3 totals 15 residues. Germline CDR1 and CDR2: MNHEY and SVGAGI.